These T cell receptor beta chains were read from a single sample in a study of PD-1 blockade in classical Hodgkin lymphoma. Using immunoSEQ multiplex PCR, the repertoire was profiled, and TCRdb retains in-frame clones only, with some absent. The sample lists tens of thousands of clones, 70% to 90% seen once, with about 8.3% in the top ten. Sequencing was performed on peripheral blood mononuclear cells (PBMCs), taken before the fourth cycle of nivolumab. The receptors were sampled from a human donor with classical Hodgkin lymphoma. The CDR3 runs from the conserved cysteine through the conserved F or W. D genes are given only for firm matches. Clone sizes are given selectively: once, few, many, or a class where the clone is expanded.

cdr3_nt	cdr3_aa	d_call	j_call	v_call	clone_size
TGCGCCAGCAGCTCCCCGGGACTAGCGGGGGTGGTAGTGCAGTTCTTC	CASSSPGLAGVVVQFF	TRBD2	TRBJ2-1	TRBV5-1	.
TGTGCCAGCAGCCCAGGGGACGGACAGCCCCAGCATTTT	CASSPGDGQPQHF	.	TRBJ1-5	TRBV7-8	.
TGTGCCAGCAGCTTTAGCCCCCTCTACGAGCAGTACTTC	CASSFSPLYEQYF	.	TRBJ2-7	TRBV7-9	.
TGTGCCAGCAGTCGGACTAGCGGGGGGGCAAATGAGCAGTTCTTC	CASSRTSGGANEQFF	TRBD2	TRBJ2-1	TRBV2	.
TGTGCCTGGAGTGTACACAGGGGGCTCCAAGAGACCCAGTACTTC	CAWSVHRGLQETQYF	TRBD1	TRBJ2-5	TRBV30	.
TGTGCCAGCAGCTTAGCCGGGGAGCAGTACTTC	CASSLAGEQYF	.	TRBJ2-7	TRBV7-8	.
TGTGCCAGCAGCTCGTGGACTAGCGATTACAATGAGCAGTTCTTC	CASSSWTSDYNEQFF	TRBD2	TRBJ2-1	TRBV7-9	once
TGCAGCGGGGGGGAAAAGGACTGGATAACGGGTAATGAGCAGTTCTTC	CSGGEKDWITGNEQFF	.	TRBJ2-1	TRBV29-1	once
TGTGCTAGTGGTTTTCCCCCAAGGGTGTTAGACTATGGCTACACCTTC	CASGFPPRVLDYGYTF	.	TRBJ1-2	TRBV12-5	.
TGTGCCAGCCAACACAGCTCTGGAAACACCATATATTTT	CASQHSSGNTIYF	.	TRBJ1-3	TRBV6-1	.
TGTGCCAGTAGTATACTGACAGGCTACGAGCAGTACTTC	CASSILTGYEQYF	.	TRBJ2-7	TRBV19	.
TGTGCCAGCAGTTACTCGAGGTCGCGGGGGGACGAGACCCAGTACTTC	CASSYSRSRGDETQYF	TRBD2	TRBJ2-5	TRBV6-5	.
TGCGCCAGCAGCCAAGACCACAGGGTGGGGAGGAGGGATGAAAAACTGTTTTTT	CASSQDHRVGRRDEKLFF	.	TRBJ1-4	TRBV4-1	.
TGTGCCAGCTCCTTCATGATGGGGGGCTCAAACAATGAGCAGTTCTTC	CASSFMMGGSNNEQFF	.	TRBJ2-1	TRBV19	.
TGCGCCAGCGCGATTGGGCGGAATTCACCCCTCCACTTT	CASAIGRNSPLHF	.	TRBJ1-6	TRBV5-1	.
TGCGCCAGCAGTGAGTATTCCTACGAGCAGTACTTC	CASSEYSYEQYF	.	TRBJ2-7	TRBV10-1	.
TGTGCCAGCAACCCCCAGGAGGCTGAAGCTTTCTTT	CASNPQEAEAFF	.	TRBJ1-1	TRBV7-9	.
TGTGCCAGCAGCTTTGGACCTACCTACGAGCAGTACTTC	CASSFGPTYEQYF	.	TRBJ2-7	TRBV11-2	.
TGTGCCAGCAGCTTATTCGGAACAGCCAATGAGCAGTTCTTC	CASSLFGTANEQFF	.	TRBJ2-1	TRBV11-2	.
TGCGCCAGCAGCTTACCCGACTCCTACGAGCAGTACTTC	CASSLPDSYEQYF	.	TRBJ2-7	TRBV5-1	.
TGTGCCAGCAGCTTGGATCCCAGGGGGAACTATGGCTACACCTTC	CASSLDPRGNYGYTF	TRBD1	TRBJ1-2	TRBV5-4	.
TGTGCCAGCAGCATTAATCAGCCCCAGCATTTT	CASSINQPQHF	.	TRBJ1-5	TRBV5-8	.